The next 27 T cell receptor beta chains were all read from a single sample in a study of blood T cells in healthy people across ages. Primers used in a second PCR of about 6 to 11 cycles were a sample-barcoded 5' primer and a J-beta primer mix. From the 5' RACE reads, TCRdb called clonotypes with MiXCR, one entry per CDR3 protein. The data contain roughly 2 million distinct CDR3 sequences, about 50% of them seen just once; the ten biggest clones take up less than 2.5%. The specimen was blood. Every receptor here comes from a woman in her forties in good health.

This clonotype showed up just a few times. V is TRBV9 and J is TRBJ2-3; D is unclear. Trimming left V 3 bases short and J 0 bases short, with 8 bases between. CDR3 size: 14 residues. Per germline, CDR1 SGDLS and CDR2 YYNGEE. The CDR3 sequence is CASSEEVSTDTQYF. CDR3 DNA sequence: TGTGCCAGCAGCGAAGAGGTTAGCACAGATACGCAGTATTTT.

This clonotype was seen only a few times. The chain links TRBV7-2 to TRBJ1-2; D is undetermined. Per germline, CDR1 SGHTA and CDR2 FQGNSA. Between the trimmed V and J ends, which lost 1 base and 3 bases, there was a span of 9 bases. The CDR3 runs 14 residues. This CDR3 reads CASSLVAGDYGYTF. In DNA, the CDR3 is TGTGCCAGCAGCTTAGTGGCAGGTGACTATGGCTACACCTTC.

CDR3 protein: CASSDTTGAHGYTF. Here the CDR3 DNA reads TGTGCCAGCAGTGACACGACAGGGGCGCATGGCTACACCTTC. The chain has TRBV2 and TRBJ1-2; 8 bases agree with TRBD1. The V and J ends lost 3 bases and 6 bases, in that order; junction bases with no gene match: 6. This CDR3 is 14 amino acids long. Germline CDR1 reads SNHLY; CDR2 reads FYNNEI.

The gene calls are TRBV27 and TRBJ2-3, with 8 bases that match TRBD1. CDR1 MNHEY and CDR2 SMNVEV come from the germline V gene (reference sequence). The CDR3 has 14 residues. V was pared by 7 bases and J by 3 bases, with 6 bases of the junction left unmatched. CDR3: CASTTTGVTDTQYF. CDR3 nucleotide sequence: TGTGCCAGCACCACGACAGGGGTAACAGATACGCAGTATTTT.

This chain connects TRBV28 to TRBJ2-4; 10 bases are shared with TRBD2. This CDR3 contains 14 residues. The germline V gene encodes CDR1 MDHEN and CDR2 SYDVKM. V trimming: 8 bases; J trimming: 7 bases; junction bases outside the gene matches: 8. In nucleotides, the CDR3 is TGTGCCAGCTGCGGGCTAGCGGGGGTGAACATTCAGTACTTC. Encoded protein: CASCGLAGVNIQYF.

V usage is TRBV2 and J usage is TRBJ2-5; possible D gene TRBD2, 5 bases. Germline V gene data show CDR1 as SNHLY and CDR2 as FYNNEI. The CDR3 is 15 amino acids. The germline V and J ends were trimmed by 5 bases and 5 bases, with 18 bases remaining between them. Here the CDR3 DNA reads TGTGCCAGCAGTCAACAGACACTAGTTACGGAGACCCAGTACTTC. Its protein is CASSQQTLVTETQYF.

V is TRBV14 and J is TRBJ2-4, with TRBD2 matching 8 bases. This CDR3 contains 17 residues. Germline values: CDR1 SGHDN, CDR2 FVKESK. With V trimmed by 2 bases and J by 6 bases, 12 bases remained unmatched. CDR3 sequence (DNA): TGTGCCAGCAGCCAAAGTAGCGGGGAGTCCCTCGGAAACATTCAGTACTTC. Protein sequence: CASSQSSGESLGNIQYF. Based on the CDR3 plus reference TRBV14 and TRBJ2-4, the full variable domain is EAGVTQFPSHSVIEKGQTVTLRCDPISGHDNLYWYRRVMGKEIKFLLHFVKESKQDESGMPNNRFLAERTGGTYSTLKVQPAELEDSGVYFCASSQSSGESLGNIQYFGAGTRLSVL.

The CDR3 bases are TGTGCCAGCAGCCGGCACGGGACAGTACAAGAGACCCAGTACTTC. Translated, it gives CASSRHGTVQETQYF. The V and J genes are TRBV27 and TRBJ2-5; 7 bases align to TRBD1. The germline V gene encodes CDR1 MNHEY and CDR2 SMNVEV (reference sequence). The CDR3 length is 15 residues. V lost 6 bases, J lost 2 bases, and 9 bases stayed unmatched.

The chain is built from TRBV25-1 and TRBJ2-4; 8 bases align to TRBD1. This CDR3 comprises 16 residues. Germline CDR1 and CDR2: MGHDK and SYGVNS. J was trimmed by 7 bases and V by 1 base; bases with no gene match: 9. This CDR3 reads CASSESPAGGANIQYF. For the CDR3, the DNA is TGTGCCAGCAGTGAATCGCCCGCAGGGGGCGCGAACATTCAGTACTTC.

The chain uses TRBV28 and TRBJ2-3; a weak D match, TRBD2 (7 bases). Trimming stripped 2 bases from V and 8 bases from J, with 20 bases between. The CDR3 contains 16 residues. Looked up from germline, CDR1 is MDHEN and CDR2 is SYDVKM. In DNA form, the CDR3 reads TGTGCCAGCAGTTTAGGGGGGGCCCCTGGGGTGCGTACGCAGTATTTT. Translation gives CASSLGGAPGVRTQYF.

The chain couples TRBV10-1 to TRBJ2-1; 7 bases agree with TRBD2. Trimming at V came to 2 bases and at J to 8 bases, leaving 9 bases not matched to a gene. In germline, CDR1 is WNHNN, CDR2 SYGVQD (reference sequence). CDR3 length: 15 amino acids. CDR3 DNA: TGCGCCAGCAGTGAGGTGGGAGGGGAGAGGGATGAGCAGTTCTTC. Amino acid sequence: CASSEVGGERDEQFF.

The sample holds a few counts of this clonotype. The CDR3 is CASSSLGGGANEQFF. CDR3 sequence (DNA): TGTGCCAGCAGCTCCCTTGGCGGGGGGGCCAATGAGCAGTTCTTC. V and J are TRBV7-2 and TRBJ2-1; 9 bases are shared with TRBD2. In germline, CDR1 is SGHTA, CDR2 FQGNSA. This CDR3 comprises 15 residues. V shed 4 bases, J shed 6 bases, and the junction held 7 bases outside the gene matches.

Points on this clonotype: Just one base apart from a much larger clone, this may be a read error. The V and J genes are TRBV29-1 and TRBJ2-7; no clear D. The last part of the DNA fits TRBJ2-5 better; the J call may be wrong. The CDR3 spans 11 residues. The germline CDR1 and CDR2 sequences are SQVTM and ANQGSEA. CDR3 coding DNA: TGCAGCGGGTCTCTAGGGGAGACCCAGTACTTC. This sequence encodes CSGSLGETQYF.

The rearrangement uses TRBV12-3 or TRBV12-4 and TRBJ1-4; 8 bases are a match to TRBD1. The CDR3 is 14 amino acids. Trimming cost V 7 bases and J 6 bases; bases outside gene matches: 7. CDR3 in amino acids: CASTPDRVHEKLFF. The CDR3, as DNA: TGTGCCAGCACCCCGGACAGGGTGCATGAAAAACTGTTTTTT.

This clonotype was counted a single time. J is TRBJ2-1 and V is TRBV27, with D uncertain. V was trimmed by 0 bases and J by 6 bases, leaving 12 bases between them. This CDR3 is 15 amino acids long. Germline V gene sequence: CDR1 MNHEY, CDR2 SMNVEV (reference sequence). Written as DNA, the CDR3 is TGTGCCAGCAGTTTATCCCACTATCCCCTCAATGAGCAGTTCTTC. Encoded protein: CASSLSHYPLNEQFF.

The chain links TRBV5-1 to TRBJ2-1; tentatively, D is TRBD2 (7 bases). The CDR3 is made up of 14 amino acids. The germline V gene has CDR1 SGHRS and CDR2 YFSETQ. Trimming stripped 6 bases from V and 1 base from J, with 11 bases between. CDR3 DNA: TGCGCCAGCATGGGGGGGCTGTCCTACAATGAGCAGTTCTTC. Translation: CASMGGLSYNEQFF.

The chain recombines TRBV9 with TRBJ2-1; possible D gene TRBD1, 6 bases. The J call may be wrong; the DNA end is better matched by TRBJ2-7. This CDR3 comprises 15 residues. Per germline, CDR1 SGDLS and CDR2 YYNGEE. The CDR3 sequence: CASSVGGSSYNEQYF. The DNA of the CDR3 is TGTGCCAGCAGCGTTGGGGGCAGCTCCTACAATGAGCAGTACTTC.

The chain employs TRBV20-1 and TRBJ2-3, with TRBD2 matching 9 bases. From germline, CDR1 is DFQATT and CDR2 SNEGSKA (reference sequence). The CDR3 is 15 amino acids. J gave up 2 bases and V 3 bases, and 6 bases lay outside the gene matches. In DNA form, the CDR3 reads TGCAGTGCTAGGTCCAGCGGGGGGTACACAGATACGCAGTATTTT. It translates to CSARSSGGYTDTQYF.

V gene TRBV6-6 combines with J gene TRBJ2-4; TRBD1 matches at 9 bases. TRBJ2-7 matches the DNA end more closely, so the J call is doubtful. The length of the CDR3 is 17 residues. Germline values: CDR1 MNHNY, CDR2 SVGAGI (reference sequence). This CDR3 is CASSYLTGTGFGGEQYF. Here the CDR3 DNA reads TGTGCCAGCAGTTACCTGACCGGGACAGGGTTTGGTGGCGAGCAGTACTTC.

The chain is built from TRBV5-8 and TRBJ1-6; no clear D gene. V was cut by 0 bases and J by 0 bases, with 7 bases left in between. Germline CDR1 reads SGHTS; CDR2 reads YDEGEE. The CDR3 has 16 residues. The CDR3 coding sequence is TGTGCCAGCAGCTTGGATTTGGTCTCCTATAATTCACCCCTCCACTTT. It codes for CASSLDLVSYNSPLHF.

The V gene is TRBV12-3 or TRBV12-4, the J gene TRBJ1-2; D is uncertain. The CDR3 covers 12 residues. The V end was cut by 5 bases, the J end by 6 bases, with 10 bases between. The DNA of the CDR3 is TGTGCCAGCAGTCCCTCCCCTGATGGCTACACCTTC. Its translation is CASSPSPDGYTF.

There are a few counts of this clonotype. J is TRBJ2-4 and V is TRBV7-2; D not resolved. V was clipped by 5 bases and J by 6 bases, with 14 bases between them. This CDR3 comprises 14 residues. The germline CDR1 and CDR2 sequences are SGHTA and FQGNSA. This CDR3 reads CASSHTESANIQYF. The CDR3 nucleotides are TGTGCCAGCAGCCATACGGAGTCTGCAAACATTCAGTACTTC.

The chain links TRBV9 to TRBJ1-4; no reliable D call. V lost 3 bases and J lost 10, with 13 bases in between. The CDR3 extends over 13 amino acids. The germline V gene encodes CDR1 SGDLS and CDR2 YYNGEE. The CDR3 sequence: CASSAPISAKLFF. In nucleotides, the CDR3 is TGTGCCAGCAGCGCCCCCATAAGTGCAAAACTGTTTTTT.

This clonotype was counted only a few times. The genes are TRBV6-2 or TRBV6-3 and TRBJ1-2; D is ambiguous. This CDR3 is 10 amino acids long. V gave up 8 bases and J gave up 8 bases, with 9 bases separating them. Germline CDR1 is MNHEY and CDR2 is SVGEGT. The CDR3, as DNA: TGTGCCAGCGGATATGAGGGCTACACCTTC. It codes for CASGYEGYTF.

The chain employs TRBV11-1 and TRBJ2-7; D perhaps matches TRBD1 (6 bases). Germline loops: CDR1 SGHAT, CDR2 FQDESV (reference sequence). The CDR3 spans 12 residues. V lost 4 bases to trimming and J lost 3 bases, with 7 bases between them. CDR3 in amino acids: CASSWDNYEQYF. CDR3 bases: TGTGCCAGCAGCTGGGACAACTACGAGCAGTACTTC.

V usage is TRBV6-5 and J usage is TRBJ1-2, with 7 bases fitting TRBD1. V dropped 2 bases and J dropped 1; count of bases not matched to a gene: 4. Germline lookup yields CDR1 MNHEY and CDR2 SVGAGI. The CDR3 runs 15 residues. CDR3 in amino acids: CASSYARDSNYGYTF. CDR3 nucleotide sequence: TGTGCCAGCAGTTACGCCCGGGACAGTAACTATGGCTACACCTTC.

V usage is TRBV6-1 and J usage is TRBJ1-5, with D possibly being TRBD1 (6 bases). The germline V and J ends were trimmed by 8 bases and 5 bases, with 16 bases remaining between them. This CDR3 has 14 amino acids. CDR1 MNHNS and CDR2 SASEGT come from the germline V gene. In DNA form, the CDR3 reads TGTGCCAGCCGCGTCGGACAGTTCTATCAGCCCCAGCATTTT. This sequence encodes CASRVGQFYQPQHF.